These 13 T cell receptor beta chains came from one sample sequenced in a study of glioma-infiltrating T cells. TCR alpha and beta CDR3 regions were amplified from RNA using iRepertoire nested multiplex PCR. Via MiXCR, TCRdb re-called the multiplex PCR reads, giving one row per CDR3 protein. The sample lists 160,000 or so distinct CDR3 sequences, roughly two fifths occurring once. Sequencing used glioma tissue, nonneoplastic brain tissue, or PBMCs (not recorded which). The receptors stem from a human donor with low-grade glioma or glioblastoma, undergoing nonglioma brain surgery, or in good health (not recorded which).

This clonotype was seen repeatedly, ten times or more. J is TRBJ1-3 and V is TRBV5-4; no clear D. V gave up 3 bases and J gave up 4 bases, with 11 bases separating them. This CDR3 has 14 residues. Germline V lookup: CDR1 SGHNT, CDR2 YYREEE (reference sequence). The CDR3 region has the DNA TGTGCCAGCAGCTCACGCTCTGCAGGAAACACCATATATTTT. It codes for CASSSRSAGNTIYF.

The DNA for the CDR3 is TGTGCCAGCAGCTTACAAGGGTTTCCTGAAGCTTTCTTT. The encoded protein is CASSLQGFPEAFF. V and J are TRBV5-5 and TRBJ1-1; no definite D call. CDR3 length equals 13 residues. Looked up from germline, CDR1 is SGHKS and CDR2 is YYEKEE (reference sequence). Trimming stripped 2 bases from V and 6 bases from J, with 11 bases between.

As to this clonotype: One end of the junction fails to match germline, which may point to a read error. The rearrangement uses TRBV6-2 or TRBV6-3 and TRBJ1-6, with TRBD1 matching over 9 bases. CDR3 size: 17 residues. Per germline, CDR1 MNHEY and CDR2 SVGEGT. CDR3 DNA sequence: TGTGCCAGCAGTCCCGCCTTCGGACAGGGGAGCAATTTACCCCTCCACTTT. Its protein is CASSPAFGQGSNLPLHF.

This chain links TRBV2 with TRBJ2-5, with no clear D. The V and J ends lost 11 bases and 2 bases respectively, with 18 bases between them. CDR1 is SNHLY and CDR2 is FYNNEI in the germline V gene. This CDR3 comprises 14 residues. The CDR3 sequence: CAGRSERSQETQYF. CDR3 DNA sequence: TGTGCCGGGCGCTCGGAGCGCTCTCAAGAGACCCAGTACTTC.

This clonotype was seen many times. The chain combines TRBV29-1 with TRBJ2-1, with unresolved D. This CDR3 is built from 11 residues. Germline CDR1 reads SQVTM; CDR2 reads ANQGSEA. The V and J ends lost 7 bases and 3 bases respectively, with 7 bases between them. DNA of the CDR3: TGCAGCGCTGTGGGCTACAATGAGCAGTTCTTC. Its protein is CSAVGYNEQFF.

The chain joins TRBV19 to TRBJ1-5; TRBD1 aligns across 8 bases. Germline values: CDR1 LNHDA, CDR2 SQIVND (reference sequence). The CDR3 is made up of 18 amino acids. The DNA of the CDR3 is TGTACCACTAGTATTTCCGGGACAGGTTTACCGAGCAATCAGCCCCAGCATTTT. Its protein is CTTSISGTGLPSNQPQHF. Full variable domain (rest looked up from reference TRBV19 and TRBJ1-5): DGGITQSPKYLFRKEGQNVTLSCEQNLNHDAMYWYRQDPGQGLRLIYYSQIVNDFQKGDIAEGYSVSREKKESFPLTVTSAQKNPTAFYLCTTSISGTGLPSNQPQHFGDGTRLSIL.

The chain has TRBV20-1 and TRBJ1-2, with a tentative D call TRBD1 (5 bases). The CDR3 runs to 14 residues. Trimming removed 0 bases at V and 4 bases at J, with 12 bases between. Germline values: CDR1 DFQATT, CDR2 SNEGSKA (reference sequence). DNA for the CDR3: TGCAGTGCTAGAGAGGGGCAAAGCAGCTATGGCTACACCTTC. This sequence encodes CSAREGQSSYGYTF.

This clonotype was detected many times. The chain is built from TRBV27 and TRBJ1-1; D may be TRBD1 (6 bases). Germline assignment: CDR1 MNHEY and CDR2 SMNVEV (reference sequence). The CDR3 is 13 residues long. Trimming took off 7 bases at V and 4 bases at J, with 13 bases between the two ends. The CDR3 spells CASTDRVTTEAFF. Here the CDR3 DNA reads TGTGCCAGCACGGACAGAGTTACCACTGAAGCTTTCTTT.

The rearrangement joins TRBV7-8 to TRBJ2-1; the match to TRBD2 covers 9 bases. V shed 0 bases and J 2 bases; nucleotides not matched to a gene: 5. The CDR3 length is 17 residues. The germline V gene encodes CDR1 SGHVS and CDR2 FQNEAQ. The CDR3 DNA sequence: TGTGCCAGCAGCTTAGCCGCGGGAGGGCAGGCCTACAATGAGCAGTTCTTC. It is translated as CASSLAAGGQAYNEQFF.

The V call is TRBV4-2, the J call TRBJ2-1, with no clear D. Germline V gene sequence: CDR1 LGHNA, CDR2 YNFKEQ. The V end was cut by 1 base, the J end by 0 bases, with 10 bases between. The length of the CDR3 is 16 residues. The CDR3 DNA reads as TGTGCCAGCAGCCAAGCGTCCGAGAGCTCCTACAATGAGCAGTTCTTC. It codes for CASSQASESSYNEQFF.

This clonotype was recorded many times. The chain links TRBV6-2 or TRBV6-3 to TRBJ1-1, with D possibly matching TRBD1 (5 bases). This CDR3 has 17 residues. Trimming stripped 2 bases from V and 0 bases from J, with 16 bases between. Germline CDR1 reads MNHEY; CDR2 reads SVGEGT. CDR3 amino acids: CASSYVGQTAMNTEAFF. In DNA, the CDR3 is TGTGCCAGCAGTTACGTGGGGCAGACAGCCATGAACACTGAAGCTTTCTTT.

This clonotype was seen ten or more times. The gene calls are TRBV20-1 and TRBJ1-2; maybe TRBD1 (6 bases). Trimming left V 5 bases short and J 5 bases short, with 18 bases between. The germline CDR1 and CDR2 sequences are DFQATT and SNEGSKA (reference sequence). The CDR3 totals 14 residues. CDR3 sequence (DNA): TGCAGTGCTCCTTCTTCAGGGGCGGCATATGGCTACACCTTC. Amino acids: CSAPSSGAAYGYTF.

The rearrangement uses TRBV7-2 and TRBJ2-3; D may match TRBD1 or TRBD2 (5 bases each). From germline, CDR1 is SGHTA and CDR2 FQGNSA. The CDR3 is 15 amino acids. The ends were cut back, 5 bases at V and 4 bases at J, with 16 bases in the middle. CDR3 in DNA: TGTGCCAGCAGCAAAAGGGGCGGAGGCGCAGATACGCAGTATTTT. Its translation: CASSKRGGGADTQYF.